This TCR beta chain came from a study of T cell changes during pregnancy in multiple sclerosis. The CDR3 is 14 residues long. The V and J ends lost 1 base and 3 bases respectively, with 7 bases between them. Per germline, CDR1 SGHAT and CDR2 FQNNGV. Repertoires were generated with immunoSEQ multiplex PCR, while TCRdb's copy carries only in-frame clones and drops some. Among about 66,000 clones listed, roughly nine tenths were seen once. This chain connects TRBV11-2 to TRBJ1-3; TRBD1 might be the D (5 bases). Sequenced material: CD8+ T cells from peripheral blood mononuclear cells, taken before pregnancy. The receptor was isolated from a female donor with multiple sclerosis, enrolled in a pregnancy study. The CDR3 here is CASSLGQGGNTIYF. As DNA, the CDR3 is TGTGCCAGCAGCTTAGGTCAGGGTGGAAACACCATATATTTT. The full variable domain, rest sourced from reference TRBV11-2 and TRBJ1-3, is EAGVAQSPRYKIIEKRQSVAFWCNPISGHATLYWYQQILGQGPKLLIQFQNNGVVDDSQLPKDRFSAERLKGVDSTLKIQPAKLEDSAVYLCASSLGQGGNTIYFGEGSWLTVV.